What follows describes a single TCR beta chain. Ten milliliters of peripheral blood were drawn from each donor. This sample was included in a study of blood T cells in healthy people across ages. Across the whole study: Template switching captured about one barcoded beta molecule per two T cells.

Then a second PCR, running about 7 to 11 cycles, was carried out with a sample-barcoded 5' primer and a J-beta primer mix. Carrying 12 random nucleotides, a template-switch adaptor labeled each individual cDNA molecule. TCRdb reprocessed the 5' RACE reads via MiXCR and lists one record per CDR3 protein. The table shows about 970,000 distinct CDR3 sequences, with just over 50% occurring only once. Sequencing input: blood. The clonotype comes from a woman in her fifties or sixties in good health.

CDR3 sequence (DNA): TGTGCCAGCAGCTTAGGGCAGGGGGCGCGTCATATGAACACTGAAGCTTTCTTT. Translated: CASSLGQGARHMNTEAFF. This rearrangement joins TRBV7-8 to TRBJ1-1; 8 bases map to TRBD1. Looked up from germline, CDR1 is SGHVS and CDR2 is FQNEAQ. This CDR3 has 18 amino acids. V dropped 1 base and J dropped 0; count of bases not matched to a gene: 10.